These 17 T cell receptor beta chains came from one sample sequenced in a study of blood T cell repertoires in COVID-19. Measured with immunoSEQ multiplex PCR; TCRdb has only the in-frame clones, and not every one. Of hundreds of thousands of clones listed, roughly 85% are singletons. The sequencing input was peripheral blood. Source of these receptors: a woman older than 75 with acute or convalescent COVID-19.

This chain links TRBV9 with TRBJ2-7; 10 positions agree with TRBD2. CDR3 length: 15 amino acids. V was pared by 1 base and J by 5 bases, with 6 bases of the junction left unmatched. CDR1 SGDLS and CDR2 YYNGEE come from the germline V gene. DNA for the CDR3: TGTGCCAGCAGCGTACAGAGCGGGGGGGCTCACGAGCAGTACTTC. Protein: CASSVQSGGAHEQYF.

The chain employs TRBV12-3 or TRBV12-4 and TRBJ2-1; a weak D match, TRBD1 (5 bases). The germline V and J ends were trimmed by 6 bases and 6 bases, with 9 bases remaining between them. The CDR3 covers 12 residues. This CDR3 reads CASSRTSNEQFF. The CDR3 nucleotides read TGTGCCAGCAGCCGGACATCCAATGAGCAGTTCTTC.

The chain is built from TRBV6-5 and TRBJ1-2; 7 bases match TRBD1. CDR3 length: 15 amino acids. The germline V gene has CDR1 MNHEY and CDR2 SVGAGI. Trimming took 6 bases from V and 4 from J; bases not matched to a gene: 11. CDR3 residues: CASRTRTGLTYGYTF. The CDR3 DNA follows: TGTGCCAGCAGAACCAGGACAGGCCTCACCTATGGCTACACCTTC.

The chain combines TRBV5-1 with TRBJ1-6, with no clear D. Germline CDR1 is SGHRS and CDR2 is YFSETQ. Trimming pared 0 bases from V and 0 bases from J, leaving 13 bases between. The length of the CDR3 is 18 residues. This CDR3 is CASSLVPHGSSYNSPLHF. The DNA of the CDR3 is TGCGCCAGCAGCTTGGTTCCCCATGGGAGCTCCTATAATTCACCCCTCCACTTT. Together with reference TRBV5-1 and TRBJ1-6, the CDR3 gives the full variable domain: KAGVTQTPRYLIKTRGQQVTLSCSPISGHRSVSWYQQTPGQGLQFLFEYFSETQRNKGNFPGRFSGRQFSNSRSEMNVSTLELGDSALYLCASSLVPHGSSYNSPLHFGNGTRLTVT.

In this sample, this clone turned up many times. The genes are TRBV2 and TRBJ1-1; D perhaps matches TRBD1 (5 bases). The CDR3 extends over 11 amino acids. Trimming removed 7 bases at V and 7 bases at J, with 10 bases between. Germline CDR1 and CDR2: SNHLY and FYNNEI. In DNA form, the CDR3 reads TGTGCCAGCACCCCAGACAGTGAAGCTTTCTTT. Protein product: CASTPDSEAFF.

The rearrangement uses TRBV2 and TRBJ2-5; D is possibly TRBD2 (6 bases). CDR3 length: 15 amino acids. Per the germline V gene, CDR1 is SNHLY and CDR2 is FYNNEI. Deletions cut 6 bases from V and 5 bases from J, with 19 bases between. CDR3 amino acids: CASRQGLGGGETQYF. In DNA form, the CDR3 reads TGTGCCAGCAGGCAGGGACTCGGAGGCGGCGAGACCCAGTACTTC.

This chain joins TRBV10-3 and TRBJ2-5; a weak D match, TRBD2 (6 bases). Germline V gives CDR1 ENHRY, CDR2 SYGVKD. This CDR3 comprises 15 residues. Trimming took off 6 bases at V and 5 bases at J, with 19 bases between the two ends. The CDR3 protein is CAIRPGTRGWETQYF. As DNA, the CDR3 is TGTGCCATCAGGCCCGGGACCCGGGGGTGGGAGACCCAGTACTTC.

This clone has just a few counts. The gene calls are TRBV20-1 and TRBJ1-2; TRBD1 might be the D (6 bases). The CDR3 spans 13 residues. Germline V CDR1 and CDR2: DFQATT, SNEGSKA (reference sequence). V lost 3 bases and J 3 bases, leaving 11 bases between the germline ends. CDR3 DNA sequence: TGCAGTGCTAGTTGGGAGGGGGACTATGGCTACACCTTC. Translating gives CSASWEGDYGYTF.

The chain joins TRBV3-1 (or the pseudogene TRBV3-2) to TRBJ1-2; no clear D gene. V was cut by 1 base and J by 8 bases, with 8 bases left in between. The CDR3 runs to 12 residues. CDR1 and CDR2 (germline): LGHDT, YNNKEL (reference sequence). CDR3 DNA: TGTGCCAGCAGCCAAGCCAAGAGAGGCTACACCTTC. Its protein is CASSQAKRGYTF.

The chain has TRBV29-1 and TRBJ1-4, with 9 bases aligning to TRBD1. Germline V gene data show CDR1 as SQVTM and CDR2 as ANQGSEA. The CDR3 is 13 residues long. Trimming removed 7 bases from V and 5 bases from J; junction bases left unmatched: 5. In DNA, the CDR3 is TGCAGCGGAATGACAGGGGGAAATGAAAAACTGTTTTTT. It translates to CSGMTGGNEKLFF.

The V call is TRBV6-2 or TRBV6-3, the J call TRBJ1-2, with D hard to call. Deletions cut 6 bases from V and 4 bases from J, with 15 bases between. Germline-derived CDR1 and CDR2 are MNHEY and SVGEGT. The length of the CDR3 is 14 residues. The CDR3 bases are TGTGCCAGCAGCCTCCGGGTCGGAAGCTATGGCTACACCTTC. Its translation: CASSLRVGSYGYTF.

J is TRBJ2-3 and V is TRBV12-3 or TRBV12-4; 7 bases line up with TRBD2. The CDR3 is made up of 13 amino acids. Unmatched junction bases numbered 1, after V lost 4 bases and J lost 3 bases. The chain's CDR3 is CASSSGGTDTQYF. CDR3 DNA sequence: TGTGCCAGCAGTTCCGGGGGGACAGATACGCAGTATTTT.

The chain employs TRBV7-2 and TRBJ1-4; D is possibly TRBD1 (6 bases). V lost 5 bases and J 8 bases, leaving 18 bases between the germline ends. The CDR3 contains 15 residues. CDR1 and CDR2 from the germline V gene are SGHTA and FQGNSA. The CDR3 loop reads CASSIARGAGEKLFF. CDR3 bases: TGTGCCAGCAGCATTGCTCGGGGGGCCGGGGAAAAACTGTTTTTT.

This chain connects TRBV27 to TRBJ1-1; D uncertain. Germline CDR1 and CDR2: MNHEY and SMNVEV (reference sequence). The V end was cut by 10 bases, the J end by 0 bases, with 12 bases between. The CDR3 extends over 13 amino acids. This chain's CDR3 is CATAGIMNTEAFF. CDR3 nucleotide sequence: TGTGCCACCGCGGGAATAATGAACACTGAAGCTTTCTTT.

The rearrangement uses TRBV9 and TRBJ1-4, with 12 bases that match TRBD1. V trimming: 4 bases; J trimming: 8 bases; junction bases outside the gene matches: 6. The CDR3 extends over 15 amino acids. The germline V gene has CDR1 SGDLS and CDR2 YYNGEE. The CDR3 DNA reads TGTGCCAGCAGCACGGGGACAGGGGGCCACGAAAAACTGTTTTTT. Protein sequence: CASSTGTGGHEKLFF.

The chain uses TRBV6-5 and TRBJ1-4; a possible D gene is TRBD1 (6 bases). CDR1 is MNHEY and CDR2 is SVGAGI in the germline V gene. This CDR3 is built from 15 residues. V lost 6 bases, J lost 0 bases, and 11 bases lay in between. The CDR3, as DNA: TGTGCCAGCAGGGGGGCATTTTCAACTAATGAAAAACTGTTTTTT. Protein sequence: CASRGAFSTNEKLFF.

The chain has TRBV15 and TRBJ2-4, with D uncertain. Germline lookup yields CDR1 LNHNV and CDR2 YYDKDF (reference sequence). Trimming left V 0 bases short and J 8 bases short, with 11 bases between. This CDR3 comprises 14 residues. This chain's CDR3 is CATSRELSGDIQYF. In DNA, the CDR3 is TGTGCCACCAGCAGAGAGCTTTCGGGTGACATTCAGTACTTC.